The TCR beta chain under discussion was sequenced for a study of graft-versus-host responses after intestinal transplantation. Here immunoSEQ multiplex PCR was the method, and the copy in TCRdb shows in-frame clones only, minus some. The repertoire holds under 25,000 clones, with approximately 86% as singletons. The germline V gene has CDR1 SGDLS and CDR2 YYNGEE. Trimming cost V 4 bases and J 0 bases, with 14 bases left between them. This CDR3 is built from 15 residues. Once transplant had occurred, bone marrow came from the posterior iliac crest or another site. Study-level results: Within allografts, high graft-versus-host to host-versus-graft clonal ratios were seen among patients with graft-donor T cell macrochimerism. The authors found GvH clones in recipient marrow, some appearing first in ileum or blood.

This clone was recorded only once. Its antigen is still unknown. The source is a human patient who received an intestinal transplant, so some T cells may come from the graft donor. The sample in question was bone marrow, obtained roughly 130 days after transplant. The rearrangement uses TRBV9 and TRBJ2-7; tentatively, D is TRBD1 (6 bases). As DNA, the CDR3 is TGTGCCAGCAGCCCAGTGGACAGCCTCTCCTACGAGCAGTACTTC. Its protein product is CASSPVDSLSYEQYF.